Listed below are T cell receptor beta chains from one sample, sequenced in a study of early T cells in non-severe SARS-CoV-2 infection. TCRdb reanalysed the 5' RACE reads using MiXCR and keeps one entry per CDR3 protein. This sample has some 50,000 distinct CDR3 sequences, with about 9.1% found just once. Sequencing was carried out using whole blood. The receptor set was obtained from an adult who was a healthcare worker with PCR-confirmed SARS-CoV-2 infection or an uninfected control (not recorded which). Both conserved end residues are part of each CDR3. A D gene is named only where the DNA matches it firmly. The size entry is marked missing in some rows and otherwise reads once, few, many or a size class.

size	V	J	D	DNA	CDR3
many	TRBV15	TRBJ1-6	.	TGTGCCACCAGCAGAGATCAGGGTGTCTGGTCACCCCTCCACTTT	CATSRDQGVWSPLHF
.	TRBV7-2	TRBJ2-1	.	TGTGCCAGCAGCCGACGGGGCACACACAATGAGCAGTTCTTC	CASSRRGTHNEQFF
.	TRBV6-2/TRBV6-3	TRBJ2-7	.	TGTGCCAGCAGCACCGGGACACTAACCTACGAGCAGTACTTC	CASSTGTLTYEQYF
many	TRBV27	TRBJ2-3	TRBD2	TGTGCCAGCAGCTCCCGGACTAGCGGAGATACGCAGTATTTT	CASSSRTSGDTQYF
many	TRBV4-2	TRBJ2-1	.	TGTGCCAGCAGCCAAGATTCGGGCTCTTCCAACTTCAATGAGCAGTTCTTC	CASSQDSGSSNFNEQFF
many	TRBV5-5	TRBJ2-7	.	TGTGCCAGCAGCCGGGACGGTGGTTCGTACGAGCAGTACTTC	CASSRDGGSYEQYF
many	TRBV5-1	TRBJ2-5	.	TGCGCCAGCAGCTTGGGGGGAAATACCGGGACACTACAAGAGACCCAGTACTTC	CASSLGGNTGTLQETQYF
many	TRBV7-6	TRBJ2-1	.	TGTGCCAGCAGCTTGGGAACTAGTCCCGGGGACAATGAGCAGTTCTTC	CASSLGTSPGDNEQFF
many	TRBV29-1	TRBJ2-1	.	TGCAGCGTTGCAGGTAAATCCGGCAATGAGCAGTTCTTC	CSVAGKSGNEQFF
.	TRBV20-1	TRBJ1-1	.	TGCAGTGCTAGTTGGGAGGCGGGCACTGAAGCTTTCTTT	CSASWEAGTEAFF
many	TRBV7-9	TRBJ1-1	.	TGTGCCAGCAGCTGGGGAGCGGGGGACACTGAAGCTTTCTTT	CASSWGAGDTEAFF
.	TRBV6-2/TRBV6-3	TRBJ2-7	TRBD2	TGTGCCAGCAGTTCGGTAGGCGGGAGATGGGACGAGCAGTACTTC	CASSSVGGRWDEQYF
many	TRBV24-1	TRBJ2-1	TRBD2	TGTGCCACCAGTGACCTTGGGGGTAGCGGGGTGAATGAGCAGTTCTTC	CATSDLGGSGVNEQFF
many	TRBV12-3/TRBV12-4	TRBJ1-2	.	TGTGCCAGCAGTGCACAGGCCAGCCGACCGAACTATGGCTACACCTTC	CASSAQASRPNYGYTF
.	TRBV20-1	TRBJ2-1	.	TGCAGTGCTGCCCATCACAATGAGCAGTTCTTC	CSAAHHNEQFF
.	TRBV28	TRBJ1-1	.	TGTGCCAGCACCCGAAAACAGGCAGGAGATGAAGCTTTCTTT	CASTRKQAGDEAFF
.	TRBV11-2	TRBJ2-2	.	TGTGCCAGCAGCTCCCAGCCGGGCACCGGGGAGCTGTTTTTT	CASSSQPGTGELFF
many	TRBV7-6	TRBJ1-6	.	TGTGCCAGCAGCCAAGGAGGGGACGGGGATTCACCCCTCCACTTT	CASSQGGDGDSPLHF
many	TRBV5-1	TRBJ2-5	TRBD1	TGCGCCACCAGAACCGGGACAGGTCAAGAGACCCAGTACTTC	CATRTGTGQETQYF
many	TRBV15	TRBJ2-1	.	TGTGCCACCAGCAGAGGGGTCGCTAGCGTTAGCTCCTACAATGAGCAGTTCTTC	CATSRGVASVSSYNEQFF
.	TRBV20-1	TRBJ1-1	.	TGCAGTGCTAGAGGATCGAGGACTGAAGCTTTCTTT	CSARGSRTEAFF
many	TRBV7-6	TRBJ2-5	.	TGTGCCAGCAGCCTCCAAGAGACCCAGTACTTC	CASSLQETQYF
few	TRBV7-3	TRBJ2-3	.	TGTGCCAGCAGCCCCCAGGAAAAAGATACGCAGTATTTT	CASSPQEKDTQYF
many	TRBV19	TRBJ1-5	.	TGTGCCAGTAGTGTAACCTTGGATCAGCCCCAGCATTTT	CASSVTLDQPQHF
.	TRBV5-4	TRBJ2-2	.	TGTGCCAGCAGCCTATACCGGGACTCAAACACCGGGGAGCTGTTTTTT	CASSLYRDSNTGELFF
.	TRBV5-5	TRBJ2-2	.	TGTGCCAGCAGCTTATCGGGTTCCACCGGGGAGCTGTTTTTT	CASSLSGSTGELFF
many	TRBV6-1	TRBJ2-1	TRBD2	TGTGCCAGCAGAGACCCCCGAAGAGGGAGGGATGAGCAGTTCTTC	CASRDPRRGRDEQFF
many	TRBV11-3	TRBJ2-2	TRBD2	TGTGCCAGCAGCCTCACGGGGGGATCGGCCGGGGAGCTGTTTTTT	CASSLTGGSAGELFF
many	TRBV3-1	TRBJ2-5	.	TGTGCCAGCAGCCAGGGGGCTCAGGAGACCCAGTACTTC	CASSQGAQETQYF
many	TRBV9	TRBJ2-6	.	TGTGCCAGCAGCGCTCACAGGGAGAGGCCCGGGGCCAACGTCCTGACTTTC	CASSAHRERPGANVLTF
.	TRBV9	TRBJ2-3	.	TGTGCCAGCAGCAAGACTAGGGAAGATACGCAGTATTTT	CASSKTREDTQYF
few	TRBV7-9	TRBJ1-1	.	TGTGCCAGCAGCCCGGACAGCTCCTCTGAAGCTTTCTTT	CASSPDSSSEAFF
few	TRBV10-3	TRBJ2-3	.	TGTGCCATCAGTGAATTGGGGCCTAGCACAGATACGCAGTATTTT	CAISELGPSTDTQYF
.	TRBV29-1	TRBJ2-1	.	TGCAGCCAAACCCGGACAGTCAGCTCCTACAATGAGCAGTTCTTC	CSQTRTVSSYNEQFF
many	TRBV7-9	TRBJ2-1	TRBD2	TGTGCCAGCAGCAATGCCGACCTAGCGGGAGCGGTCTACAATGAGCAGTTCTTC	CASSNADLAGAVYNEQFF
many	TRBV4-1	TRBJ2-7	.	TGCGCCAGCAGACAAGGGCGGTGGGGCGGCGAGCAGTACTTC	CASRQGRWGGEQYF
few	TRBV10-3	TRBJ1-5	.	TGTGCCATATCAAATTCGGACAAAAACGGGGGCAATCAGCCCCAGCATTTT	CAISNSDKNGGNQPQHF
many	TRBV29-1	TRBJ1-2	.	TGCAGCTTATCAGGGGTTTTCGGCTACACCTTC	CSLSGVFGYTF
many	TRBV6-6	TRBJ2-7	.	TGTGCCAGCAGGGGAATCTCCTCCTACGAGCAGTACTTC	CASRGISSYEQYF
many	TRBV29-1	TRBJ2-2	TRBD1	TGCAGCGTTGTACAGGGGGCGAGAAACACCGGGGAGCTGTTTTTT	CSVVQGARNTGELFF
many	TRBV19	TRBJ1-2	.	TGTGCCAGCACCACGTACTCCGGTGGGGGCTATGGCTACACCTTC	CASTTYSGGGYGYTF
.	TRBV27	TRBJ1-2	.	TGTGCCAGCAGTTCATCCTCTGGGACTGGCTACACCTTC	CASSSSSGTGYTF
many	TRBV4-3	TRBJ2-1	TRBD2	TGCGCCAGCAGCCTAAGATCCGGGACTAGCGTAATTGAGCAGTTCTTC	CASSLRSGTSVIEQFF
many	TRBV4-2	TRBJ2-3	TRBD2	TGTGCCAGCAGCCAACAGGGACTAGCGGAAGCTGATACGCAGTATTTT	CASSQQGLAEADTQYF
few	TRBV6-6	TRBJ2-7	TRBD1	TGTGCCAGCAGTTACTCTCCTGGACAGGGTCTGAGGGAGCAGTACTTC	CASSYSPGQGLREQYF
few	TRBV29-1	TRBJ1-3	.	TGCAGCGTTGAGTATGGGACAGGAAACACCATATATTTT	CSVEYGTGNTIYF
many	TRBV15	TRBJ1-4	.	TGTGCCACCAGCGGATTACAGGGTTGGGAAAAACTGTTTTTT	CATSGLQGWEKLFF
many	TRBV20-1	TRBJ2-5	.	TGCAGTGCAAATTTCCAAGAGACCCAGTACTTC	CSANFQETQYF
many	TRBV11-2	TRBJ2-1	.	TGTGCCAGCAGCTTAGTAGTGACAAATGAGCAGTTCTTC	CASSLVVTNEQFF
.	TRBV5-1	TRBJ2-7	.	TGCGCCAGCTGCCCGGGGCTATACGAGCAGTACTTC	CASCPGLYEQYF
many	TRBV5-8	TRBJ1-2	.	TGTGCCAGCAGCTTTCGTACTTATGGCTACACCTTC	CASSFRTYGYTF
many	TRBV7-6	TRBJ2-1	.	TGTGCCAGCAGCTTATTTGGGGTTGGGAGGAATGAGCAGTTCTTC	CASSLFGVGRNEQFF
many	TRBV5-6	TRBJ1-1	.	TGTGCCAGCAGCTTGGTGACCTACGGAGACACTGAAGCTTTCTTT	CASSLVTYGDTEAFF
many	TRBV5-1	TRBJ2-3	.	TGCGCCAGCAGCAGAACTAGCACAGATACGCAGTATTTT	CASSRTSTDTQYF
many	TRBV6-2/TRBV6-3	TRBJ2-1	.	TGTGCCAGCAGTTCCCAGAAGGGTAGCAAGGGGAATGAGCAGTTCTTC	CASSSQKGSKGNEQFF